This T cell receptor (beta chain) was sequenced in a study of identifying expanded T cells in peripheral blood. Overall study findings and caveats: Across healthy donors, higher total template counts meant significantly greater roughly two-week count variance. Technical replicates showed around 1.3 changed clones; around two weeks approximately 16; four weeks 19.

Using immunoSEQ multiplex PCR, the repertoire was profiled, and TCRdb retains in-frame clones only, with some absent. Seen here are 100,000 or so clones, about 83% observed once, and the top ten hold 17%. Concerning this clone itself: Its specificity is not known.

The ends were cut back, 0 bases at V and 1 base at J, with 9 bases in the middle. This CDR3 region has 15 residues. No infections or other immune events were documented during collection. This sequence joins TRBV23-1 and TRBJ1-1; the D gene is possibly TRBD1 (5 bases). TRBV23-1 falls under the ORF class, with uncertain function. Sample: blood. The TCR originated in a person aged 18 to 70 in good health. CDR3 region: CASSQSGRANTEAFF. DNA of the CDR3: TGCGCCAGCAGTCAATCGGGCAGGGCGAACACTGAAGCTTTCTTT.